This T cell receptor (beta chain) was recorded in a study of cytomegalovirus exposure and HLA in healthy donors. Germline V CDR1 and CDR2: LNHDA, SQIVND (reference sequence). Trimming pared 7 bases from V and 9 bases from J, leaving 13 bases between. This CDR3 contains 12 residues. 13 Jbeta primers and 60 Vbeta primers were used for the PCR. Using immunoSEQ multiplex PCR, the repertoire was profiled, and TCRdb retains in-frame clones only, with some absent. The sample has approximately 110,000 clones; under 85% are singletons. The receptor's source is a woman aged 50 to 65 in good health and CMV-seropositive. Sequences were obtained from PBMCs. J is TRBJ1-5 and V is TRBV19; unclear D gene. The CDR3 reads CASNNPEGPQHF. CDR3 sequence (DNA): TGTGCCAGTAATAACCCCGAGGGGCCCCAGCATTTT.